This TCR beta chain stems from a study of T cell responses to AZD1222 COVID-19 vaccine. Study observations and caveats: Only a handful of AZD1222 recipients were seropositive at baseline. Nearly half of spike-specific TCRs reportedly target variant regions that are unmutated in the B.1.351 and B.1.1.7 variants. The peak T cell response came first, and repertoires were sampled only after it. Clonal diversity was possibly underestimated, and the donors were mostly white British, with more females.

Concerning this clone itself: Antigen specificity is unknown.

Profiled with immunoSEQ multiplex PCR; TCRdb holds only in-frame clones, not every one. Found here are some 42,000 clones, approximately 83% of them singletons; the top ten hold 15% to 20%. Trimming left V 3 bases short and J 2 bases short, with 7 bases between. The CDR3 sequence is 14 residues long. The V gene's germline CDR1 is SGHDN and CDR2 FVKESK. This TCR was sampled from an adult who received the AZD1222 COVID-19 vaccine. This rearrangement joins TRBV14 to TRBJ2-2, with D hard to call. The source material was peripheral blood, sampled 28 days after the second AZD1222 dose. CDR3 in DNA: TGTGCCAGCAGCCAGGATTTTAACACCGGGGAGCTGTTTTTT. Amino acids: CASSQDFNTGELFF. The complete variable domain, with remaining parts taken from reference TRBV14 and TRBJ2-2, reads EAGVTQFPSHSVIEKGQTVTLRCDPISGHDNLYWYRRVMGKEIKFLLHFVKESKQDESGMPNNRFLAERTGGTYSTLKVQPAELEDSGVYFCASSQDFNTGELFFGEGSRLTVL.